The sequence of this T cell receptor (beta chain) was determined in a study of T-cell reconstitution after alpha-beta-depleted transplantation in children. A library of TCRbeta sequences, prepared with unique molecular identifiers, was generated. TCRdb re-analysed the PCR reads in MiXCR, keeping a single row per CDR3 protein. The table lists some 390,000 distinct CDR3 sequences, about a fifth of them singletons. V dropped 6 bases and J dropped 5 bases, with 11 bases sitting between them. CDR1 and CDR2 from the germline V gene are MNHEY and SMNVEV (reference sequence). This CDR3 region has 13 residues.

The J gene is TRBJ2-1, the V gene TRBV27, with D perhaps TRBD1 (6 bases). The sequencing here drew on PBMCs from the stem cell graft donor, taken from the stem cell graft. This TCR came from a human donor who donated a stem cell graft to a child with acute myeloid leukemia. The CDR3 loop is CASRETGDNEQFF. The CDR3 nucleotides are TGTGCCAGCAGGGAGACAGGAGACAATGAGCAGTTCTTC.